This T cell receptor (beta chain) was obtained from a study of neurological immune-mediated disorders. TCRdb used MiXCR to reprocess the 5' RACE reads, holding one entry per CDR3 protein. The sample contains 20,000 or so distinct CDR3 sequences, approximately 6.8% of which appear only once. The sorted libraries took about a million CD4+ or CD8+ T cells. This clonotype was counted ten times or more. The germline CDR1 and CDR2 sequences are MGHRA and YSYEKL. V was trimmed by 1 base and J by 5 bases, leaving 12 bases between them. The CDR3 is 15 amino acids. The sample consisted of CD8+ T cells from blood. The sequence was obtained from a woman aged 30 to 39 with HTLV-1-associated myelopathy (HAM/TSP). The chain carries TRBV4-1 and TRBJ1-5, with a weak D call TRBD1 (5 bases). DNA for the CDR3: TGCGCCAGCAGCCAAGCGGGCAGGGAGGATCAGCCCCAGCATTTT. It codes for CASSQAGREDQPQHF.